Below are 28 T cell receptor beta chains sequenced from a single sample in a study of shared clonotypes between healthy human individuals. Sequencing used immunoSEQ multiplex PCR; TCRdb keeps in-frame clones, though not all of them. The sample includes just over 2,000,000 clones, about 95% of them seen just once. In the naive CD8 group, cells lacked CD45RO and were positively selected for CCR7, so terminally differentiated effector memory CD45RA+ cells were left out. The source material was naive CD8+ T cells sorted from blood. Receptors originate from a man between 18 and 29 years old in good health.

A single count supports this clone. The chain employs TRBV13 and TRBJ2-1, with 15 nucleotides matching TRBD2. Germline V gene sequence: CDR1 PRHDT, CDR2 FYEKMQ (reference sequence). The CDR3 has 17 amino acids. V dropped 5 bases and J dropped 8; count of bases not matched to a gene: 10. CDR3 in amino acids: CASSLGLAGGLIHEQFF. The DNA of the CDR3 is TGTGCCAGCAGCCTCGGACTAGCGGGGGGGCTAATCCATGAGCAGTTCTTC.

This chain links TRBV6-5 with TRBJ1-1; D uncertain. V lost 5 bases and J 0 bases, leaving 7 bases between the germline ends. The CDR3 is made up of 13 amino acids. Germline assignment: CDR1 MNHEY and CDR2 SVGAGI. For the CDR3, the DNA is TGTGCCAGCAGTGCCTATTTGAACACTGAAGCTTTCTTT. As protein: CASSAYLNTEAFF.

The chain has TRBV5-6 and TRBJ1-2; the D gene is possibly TRBD1 (6 bases). Deletions cut 0 bases from V and 0 bases from J, with 12 bases between. The length of the CDR3 is 16 residues. The germline CDR1 and CDR2 sequences are SGHDT and YYEEEE. The CDR3 region has the DNA TGTGCCAGCAGCTTGGCCGAGGGGGGACCTAACTATGGCTACACCTTC. This codes for CASSLAEGGPNYGYTF.

The chain joins TRBV7-2 to TRBJ2-1, with D maybe TRBD2 (6 bases). The V end lost 5 bases, the J end lost 2 bases, and 13 bases lay between the germline ends. CDR1 SGHTA and CDR2 FQGNSA come from the germline V gene. The CDR3 extends over 15 amino acids. Here the CDR3 reads CASSPYGGPYNEQFF. The CDR3 nucleotides read TGTGCCAGCAGCCCCTACGGGGGACCCTACAATGAGCAGTTCTTC.

The gene calls are TRBV19 and TRBJ2-7, with 8 bases aligning to TRBD1. J gave up 2 bases and V 3 bases, and 3 bases lay outside the gene matches. Germline CDR1 is LNHDA and CDR2 is SQIVND (reference sequence). The CDR3 spans 14 residues. CDR3 sequence (DNA): TGTGCCAGTAGTATGCGGACAGGGCCCTACGAGCAGTACTTC. Encoded protein: CASSMRTGPYEQYF.

In this sample, this clone turned up once. Other DNA sequences in the sample encode the same CDR3. J is TRBJ2-7 and V is TRBV9; TRBD2 agrees at 14 bases. This CDR3 is built from 14 residues. Germline lookup yields CDR1 SGDLS and CDR2 YYNGEE. Unmatched junction bases numbered 0, after V lost 2 bases and J lost 5 bases. This chain's CDR3 is CASSVGLAGDEQYF. The CDR3 region has the DNA TGTGCCAGCAGCGTGGGACTAGCGGGAGACGAGCAGTACTTC. The full variable domain, rest sourced from reference TRBV9 and TRBJ2-7, is DSGVTQTPKHLITATGQRVTLRCSPRSGDLSVYWYQQSLDQGLQFLIQYYNGEERAKGNILERFSAQQFPDLHSELNLSSLELGDSALYFCASSVGLAGDEQYFGPGTRLTVT.

The chain couples TRBV27 to TRBJ2-2, with TRBD2 matching over 11 bases. After removal of 0 bases from V and 6 bases from J, the junction contained 6 bases not matched to a gene. This CDR3 comprises 17 residues. Germline lookup yields CDR1 MNHEY and CDR2 SMNVEV (reference sequence). CDR3 amino acids: CASSLSGKGLAAGELFF. The CDR3 DNA reads as TGTGCCAGCAGTTTATCCGGAAAGGGACTAGCGGCCGGGGAGCTGTTTTTT.

Concerning this clone itself: At the DNA level, this CDR3 is encoded by other sequences in the same sample as well. This chain uses TRBV6-6 with TRBJ1-4, with D tentatively TRBD1 (5 bases). Trimming took 5 bases from V and 8 from J, leaving 9 bases between them. This CDR3 has 12 amino acids. From germline, CDR1 is MNHNY and CDR2 SVGAGI (reference sequence). In nucleotides, the CDR3 is TGTGCCAGCAGTCAGGGTGGGGAAAAACTGTTTTTT. It yields the protein CASSQGGEKLFF.

This clone appeared once. The sample holds other DNA sequences that translate to the same CDR3. The rearrangement joins TRBV28 to TRBJ2-3; maybe TRBD1 (5 bases). The CDR3 loop spans 15 amino acids. Germline-derived CDR1 and CDR2 are MDHEN and SYDVKM. V lost 4 bases, J lost 6 bases, and 17 bases lay in between. The CDR3 sequence is CASSSTGGRADTQYF. The DNA of the CDR3 is TGTGCCAGCAGTTCAACGGGCGGCAGGGCGGATACGCAGTATTTT.

The chain combines TRBV4-3 with TRBJ2-5; D uncertain. CDR1 and CDR2 from the germline V gene are LGHNA and YSLEER. This CDR3 region has 13 residues. Trimming removed 1 base at V and 4 bases at J, with 7 bases between. The CDR3 bases are TGCGCCAGCAGCCAAGGCCCCCTAGAGACCCAGTACTTC. Residues: CASSQGPLETQYF.

This clone was counted once. The chain employs TRBV30 and TRBJ1-1, with D tentatively TRBD1 (5 bases). Germline CDR1 and CDR2: GTSNPN and SVGIG (reference sequence). This CDR3 comprises 18 residues. V lost 4 bases to trimming and J lost 0 bases, with 24 bases between them. This CDR3 reads CAWMGPSFGGMVNTEAFF. As DNA, the CDR3 is TGTGCCTGGATGGGGCCCTCTTTCGGGGGTATGGTGAACACTGAAGCTTTCTTT. Together with reference TRBV30 and TRBJ1-1, the CDR3 gives the full variable domain: SQTIHQWPATLVQPVGSPLSLECTVEGTSNPNLYWYRQAAGRGLQLLFYSVGIGQISSEVPQNLSASRPQDRQFILSSKKLLLSDSGFYLCAWMGPSFGGMVNTEAFFGQGTRLTVV.

The J gene is TRBJ1-1, the V gene TRBV6-5; D perhaps matches TRBD1 (6 bases). V gave up 5 bases and J gave up 5 bases, with 12 bases separating them. The CDR3 loop spans 13 amino acids. The germline V gene encodes CDR1 MNHEY and CDR2 SVGAGI. The CDR3 DNA reads as TGTGCCAGCAGTCGACAGGCGGGAACTGAAGCTTTCTTT. Amino acids: CASSRQAGTEAFF.

The sample holds one count of this clone. V is TRBV28 and J is TRBJ2-5, with TRBD1 as a possible D gene (6 bases). Trimming took off 4 bases at V and 1 base at J, with 7 bases between the two ends. The CDR3 is 13 amino acids. Germline V CDR1 and CDR2: MDHEN, SYDVKM. The CDR3 nucleotides read TGTGCCAGCAGTTCGGACAGCCAAGAGACCCAGTACTTC. Its translation is CASSSDSQETQYF.

The chain links TRBV4-3 to TRBJ1-1; no clear D. The CDR3 spans 13 residues. Trimming took 4 bases from V and 3 from J, leaving 9 bases between them. Germline V gene data show CDR1 as LGHNA and CDR2 as YSLEER. Written as DNA, the CDR3 is TGCGCCAGCAGCCCAGAGGCGGACACTGAAGCTTTCTTT. Translating gives CASSPEADTEAFF.

As concerns this clone: Other DNA sequences in this specimen translate into the identical CDR3. The chain uses TRBV28 and TRBJ1-1; tentatively, D is TRBD1 (5 bases). Trimming pared 6 bases from V and 2 bases from J, leaving 10 bases between. Germline CDR1 MDHEN, CDR2 SYDVKM. The CDR3 is 13 residues long. The CDR3 nucleotides read TGTGCCAGCAGCCATAGGGGCAACACTGAAGCTTTCTTT. It codes for CASSHRGNTEAFF.

The chain carries TRBV11-2 and TRBJ2-1, with no clear D. The length of the CDR3 is 15 residues. The V end lost 2 bases, the J end lost 1 base, and 9 bases lay between the germline ends. CDR1 is SGHAT, CDR2 FQNNGV, per germline. In DNA form, the CDR3 reads TGTGCCAGCAGCTTAACTGGTTTTTCCTACAATGAGCAGTTCTTC. It codes for CASSLTGFSYNEQFF.

Points on this clone: One end of the junction is discordant with germline, which a read error may explain. The V gene is TRBV7-7, the J gene TRBJ2-1; 11 positions match TRBD2. From germline, CDR1 is SSHAT and CDR2 FNYEAQ (reference sequence). The CDR3 spans 16 residues. The CDR3 region is CASSFEGLAEYNEQFF. For the CDR3, the DNA is TGTGCTAGCAGCTTTGAGGGACTAGCGGAATACAATGAGCAGTTCTTC.

Notes on this clone: Other DNA sequences in the same sample also yield this CDR3. V is TRBV5-6 and J is TRBJ2-3, with D perhaps being TRBD1 or TRBD2 (5 bases each). This CDR3 region has 12 residues. V lost 3 bases, J lost 3 bases, and 5 bases lay in between. Germline CDR1 reads SGHDT; CDR2 reads YYEEEE. The CDR3 sequence is CASSWGTDTQYF. The CDR3 DNA sequence: TGTGCCAGCAGCTGGGGGACAGATACGCAGTATTTT.

This rearrangement joins TRBV5-1 to TRBJ2-5, with 9 positions matching TRBD1. The J call is uncertain, as TRBJ2-7 better fits the DNA end. This CDR3 is 16 amino acids long. Looked up from germline, CDR1 is SGHRS and CDR2 is YFSETQ. This CDR3 reads CASSRGGTGPVDEQYF. DNA of the CDR3: TGCGCCAGCAGCCGAGGGGGGACAGGGCCTGTCGACGAGCAGTACTTC.

The gene calls are TRBV4-1 and TRBJ1-3; D is uncertain. CDR3 length: 15 residues. Trimming removed 0 bases at V and 3 bases at J, with 9 bases between. Germline values: CDR1 MGHRA, CDR2 YSYEKL. The CDR3 loop is CASSQDRQYGNTIYF. The CDR3, as DNA: TGCGCCAGCAGCCAAGATCGGCAGTATGGAAACACCATATATTTT.

In its sample, this clone was seen a few times. V gene TRBV9 combines with J gene TRBJ1-5; D may be TRBD1 (6 bases). The CDR3 spans 14 residues. Trimming took off 0 bases at V and 9 bases at J, with 13 bases between the two ends. The V gene's germline CDR1 is SGDLS and CDR2 YYNGEE. The CDR3 here is CASSVEGDIGPQHF. The CDR3 nucleotides read TGTGCCAGCAGCGTAGAGGGGGATATAGGGCCCCAGCATTTT.

V and J are TRBV28 and TRBJ2-7, with D possibly being TRBD1 (5 bases). The V and J ends lost 8 bases and 2 bases respectively, with 16 bases between them. In germline, CDR1 is MDHEN, CDR2 SYDVKM. The CDR3 extends over 14 amino acids. This CDR3 reads CASQPLGPPYEQYF. CDR3 DNA sequence: TGTGCCAGCCAACCCTTGGGGCCGCCCTACGAGCAGTACTTC.

About this clone: This specimen includes other DNA sequences encoding the same CDR3. This chain uses TRBV5-6 with TRBJ1-3; D is unclear. CDR1 is SGHDT, CDR2 YYEEEE, per germline. V shed 0 bases and J shed 0 bases, with 4 bases lying between them. This CDR3 is built from 14 residues. CDR3 residues: CASSLGSSGNTIYF. The CDR3 DNA reads as TGTGCCAGCAGCTTGGGGAGCTCTGGAAACACCATATATTTT.

The chain has TRBV30 and TRBJ2-7, with 11 nucleotides matching TRBD2. Per germline, CDR1 GTSNPN and CDR2 SVGIG (reference sequence). J lost 6 bases, V lost 5 bases, and 9 bases had no gene match. This CDR3 has 14 amino acids. CDR3 in amino acids: CAWGQLAGVSEQYF. CDR3 coding DNA: TGTGCCTGGGGCCAACTAGCGGGAGTTTCCGAGCAGTACTTC.

V and J are TRBV6-6 and TRBJ1-4; the D gene is possibly TRBD1 (5 bases). Germline V gene data show CDR1 as MNHNY and CDR2 as SVGAGI (reference sequence). The CDR3 is made up of 14 amino acids. Trimming pared 4 bases from V and 8 bases from J, leaving 14 bases between. The CDR3 loop is CASSSTGAGEKLFF. CDR3 bases: TGTGCCAGCAGTTCTACCGGGGCTGGGGAAAAACTGTTTTTT.

The chain has TRBV6-5 and TRBJ1-1; D gene ambiguous. Germline loops: CDR1 MNHEY, CDR2 SVGAGI. The CDR3 spans 15 residues. Trimming removed 2 bases at V and 0 bases at J, with 10 bases between. As DNA, the CDR3 is TGTGCCAGCAGTTACGCAGGCTCCATGAACACTGAAGCTTTCTTT. Protein sequence: CASSYAGSMNTEAFF.

Note on this clone: The sample holds other DNA sequences that translate to the same CDR3. CDR3: CASSQGVTSTDTQYF. CDR3 DNA sequence: TGCGCCAGCAGCCAGGGGGTAACTAGCACAGATACGCAGTATTTT. The chain joins TRBV4-1 to TRBJ2-3; D tentatively fits TRBD1 or TRBD2 (5 bases each). Trimming stripped 3 bases from V and 0 bases from J, with 10 bases between. Germline-derived CDR1 and CDR2 are MGHRA and YSYEKL. The CDR3 has 15 residues.

This chain joins TRBV30 and TRBJ2-7; D is ambiguous. Trimming took 0 bases from V and 3 from J, leaving 6 bases between them. The CDR3 length is 12 residues. CDR1 and CDR2 from the germline V gene are GTSNPN and SVGIG (reference sequence). Written as DNA, the CDR3 is TGTGCCTGGAGTGTGGCAGACTACGAGCAGTACTTC. Encoded protein: CAWSVADYEQYF.